This T cell receptor beta chain was recorded in a study of identifying expanded T cells in peripheral blood. The study's findings and limits: Approximately 1.1 clones differed between technical replicates, versus around 15 and 18 over time. Approximately two-week clone count variance significantly increased as total template count grew.

CDR1 and CDR2 from the germline V gene are SGDLS and YYNGEE. This CDR3 has 15 amino acids. V shed 1 base and J shed 0 bases, with 8 bases lying between them. To note about this clone: Antigen unknown.

Sequencing used immunoSEQ multiplex PCR; TCRdb keeps in-frame clones, though not all of them. The sample includes about 100,000 clones, 80% to 90% of them seen just once. Healthy donors had no documented immune events, such as infections, while sampled. V gene TRBV9 combines with J gene TRBJ1-3; no definite D call. The sequence came from a person between 18 and 70 years old in good health. The sequencing sample was made of blood. The CDR3 coding sequence is TGTGCCAGCAGCGTAACGTCGATCTCTGGAAACACCATATATTTT. Residues: CASSVTSISGNTIYF.